This TCR beta chain was identified in a study of blood T cell repertoires in COVID-19. About the study: COVID-19 samples, acute and convalescent, were from the United States, Italy and Spain. Sources were T cells, B-cell-depleted T cells, or PBMCs; the material itself was cDNA or gDNA.

Produced via immunoSEQ multiplex PCR; TCRdb's table is partial and in-frame only. The table shows 200,000 or so clones, with approximately 90% occurring only once. The CDR3 has 15 residues. Between the trimmed V and J ends, which lost 3 bases and 4 bases, there was a span of 14 bases. Per the germline V gene, CDR1 is SGHTS and CDR2 is YDEGEE. This receptor was obtained from a man aged 70-80 years with active or convalescent COVID-19. Sequencing used peripheral blood. The genes are TRBV5-8 and TRBJ1-5; D might be TRBD1 (6 bases). CDR3 region: CASSSSGVRNQPQHF. CDR3 coding DNA: TGTGCCAGCAGCTCTTCAGGGGTACGAAATCAGCCCCAGCATTTT.